This T cell receptor beta chain was captured by sequencing in a study of T cell responses to AZD1222 COVID-19 vaccine. TCRdb's table, derived via immunoSEQ multiplex PCR, lists solely in-frame clones and lacks some. The sample carries about 150,000 clones, 88% recorded once. CDR1 is MNHEY, CDR2 SVGAGI, per germline. This CDR3 is built from 12 residues. Unmatched junction bases numbered 7, after V lost 8 bases and J lost 8 bases. The material sequenced was peripheral blood, taken on day 0 of MenACWY control vaccination. The rearrangement links TRBV6-5 to TRBJ1-2; 8 bases align to TRBD1. The sequence derives from an adult in good health. CDR3 loop: CASGDRSWGYTF. CDR3 coding DNA: TGTGCCAGCGGGGACAGGTCTTGGGGCTACACCTTC.